These 23 T cell receptor beta chains came from one sample sequenced in a study of shared clonotypes between healthy human individuals. Produced via immunoSEQ multiplex PCR; TCRdb's table is partial and in-frame only. This sample carries around 1.1 million clones, approximately 80% of them seen once, and the ten largest clones take about 0.94%. Sample: memory CD4+ T cells from PBMCs. As for subset: CD45RA-negative fraction. The receptor source for this set is a man between 18 and 29 years old in good health. Some clones in this sample may be carry-over from other donors' samples.

The rearrangement uses TRBV2 and TRBJ1-5; maybe TRBD1 (5 bases). Per germline, CDR1 SNHLY and CDR2 FYNNEI. The CDR3 loop spans 14 amino acids. The germline V and J ends were trimmed by 5 bases and 5 bases, with 13 bases remaining between them. CDR3 nucleotide sequence: TGTGCCAGCAGTCTTACCCGGGGGGATCAGCCCCAGCATTTT. Amino acid sequence: CASSLTRGDQPQHF.

CDR3 sequence (DNA): TGTGCCAGTAGTACAACCCGGACAGGGGCCTTATATAGCAATCAGCCCCAGCATTTT. It specifies CASSTTRTGALYSNQPQHF. V and J are TRBV19 and TRBJ1-5; 9 nucleotides line up with TRBD1. Germline-derived CDR1 and CDR2 are LNHDA and SQIVND (reference sequence). With V trimmed by 4 bases and J by 0 bases, 13 bases remained unmatched. The CDR3 has 19 amino acids.

CDR3 region: CASMRQGGGANVLTF. CDR3 bases: TGTGCCAGTATGAGACAGGGTGGTGGGGCCAACGTCCTGACTTTC. This chain connects TRBV19 to TRBJ2-6, with 7 bases matching TRBD1. The CDR3 has 15 amino acids. Per germline, CDR1 LNHDA and CDR2 SQIVND (reference sequence). Losses at the gene ends were 7 bases for V and 3 bases for J; bases not matched to a gene: 6.

To note about this clone: This clone may be a read error of a much larger clone one base away. Other DNA sequences of this sample code for an identical CDR3. The V call is TRBV2, the J call TRBJ1-1, with TRBD1 matching 7 bases. The CDR3 has 13 residues. CDR1 is SNHLY and CDR2 is FYNNEI in the germline V gene. The V segment lost 6 bases and the J segment 1 base; nucleotides outside the gene matches: 2. The CDR3 here is CASSRQGNTEAFF. The CDR3, as DNA: TGTGCCAGCAGCAGACAGGGGAACACTGAAGCTTTCTTT.

The chain is built from TRBV29-1 and TRBJ2-1; the D call may be TRBD1 or TRBD2 (5 bases each). The germline CDR1 and CDR2 sequences are SQVTM and ANQGSEA. The CDR3 consists of 18 residues. V was clipped by 6 bases and J by 7 bases, with 31 bases between them. As DNA, the CDR3 is TGCAGCGTGGTGATTCGGGACCAGATCCTCTCTAGGACGAATGAGCAGTTCTTC. As protein: CSVVIRDQILSRTNEQFF.

The chain combines TRBV7-2 with TRBJ2-7, with unresolved D. The CDR3 sequence is 15 residues long. CDR1 and CDR2 from the germline V gene are SGHTA and FQGNSA. The V end was cut by 2 bases, the J end by 0 bases, with 11 bases between. The CDR3 nucleotides are TGTGCCAGCAGCTTATCGGGCGGCCGCTCCTACGAGCAGTACTTC. It is translated as CASSLSGGRSYEQYF.

This clone appeared a few times. The V and J genes are TRBV10-3 and TRBJ2-2; 9 bases agree with TRBD1. The ends lost 6 bases at V and 1 base at J; junction bases unmatched: 0. The CDR3 is 14 amino acids. CDR1 and CDR2 from the germline V gene are ENHRY and SYGVKD. The CDR3 DNA sequence: TGTGCCATCAGGGACAGGGGGAACACCGGGGAGCTGTTTTTT. Residues: CAIRDRGNTGELFF.

This clone was recorded at least ten times. The chain recombines TRBV27 with TRBJ2-7, with D possibly TRBD1 on 7 matching bases. In germline, CDR1 is MNHEY, CDR2 SMNVEV (reference sequence). V shed 6 bases and J shed 0 bases, with 18 bases lying between them. CDR3 length equals 16 residues. The DNA for the CDR3 is TGTGCCAGCAGCCCCACGCCAGGGGGGAGCTCCTACGAGCAGTACTTC. Its protein is CASSPTPGGSSYEQYF.

The rearrangement joins TRBV5-5 to TRBJ2-7, with 14 bases matching TRBD2. The trim removed 4 bases at V and 2 bases at J, leaving 5 bases unmatched. Germline values: CDR1 SGHKS, CDR2 YYEKEE (reference sequence). The CDR3 covers 16 residues. The CDR3 DNA follows: TGTGCCAGCAGCCCGACGGGACTAGCGGGGGCCTACGAGCAGTACTTC. Translation gives CASSPTGLAGAYEQYF.

The genes are TRBV7-2 and TRBJ2-5; no clear D. This CDR3 contains 15 residues. Per the germline V gene, CDR1 is SGHTA and CDR2 is FQGNSA. V dropped 5 bases and J dropped 2 bases, with 15 bases sitting between them. The CDR3 here is CASSPRTAAQETQYF. CDR3 nucleotide sequence: TGTGCCAGCAGCCCCAGGACGGCCGCGCAAGAGACCCAGTACTTC.

This rearrangement joins TRBV5-1 to TRBJ2-7; 7 bases align to TRBD1. The V segment lost 2 bases and the J segment 2 bases; nucleotides outside the gene matches: 4. The CDR3 runs to 14 residues. Germline loops: CDR1 SGHRS, CDR2 YFSETQ. The CDR3 protein is CASSFGQVTYEQYF. CDR3 DNA sequence: TGCGCCAGCAGCTTCGGACAGGTTACCTACGAGCAGTACTTC.

This clone was counted only a few times. The chain links TRBV12-2 to TRBJ1-5; the table assigns TRBD1, which was not confirmed against the DNA. TRBV12-2 counts as a pseudogene. The CDR3 is made up of 15 amino acids. CDR3: CASRLEGAEDQPQHF. The CDR3 coding sequence is TGTGCAAGTCGCTTAGAAGGGGCCGAAGATCAGCCCCAGCATTTT.

This chain uses TRBV19 with TRBJ2-2; D is perhaps TRBD1 (6 bases). Germline V gives CDR1 LNHDA, CDR2 SQIVND (reference sequence). This CDR3 contains 12 residues. V was trimmed by 3 bases and J by 8 bases, leaving 7 bases between them. The CDR3: CASSMGHGELFF. Here the CDR3 DNA reads TGTGCCAGTAGTATGGGACATGGGGAGCTGTTTTTT.

The CDR3 DNA sequence: TGTGCCAGCAGTCTTCAGGGGTCCTCTGGAAACACCATATATTTT. Protein product: CASSLQGSSGNTIYF. V usage is TRBV28 and J usage is TRBJ1-3, with D possibly TRBD1 on 6 matching bases. The V and J ends lost 5 bases and 0 bases respectively, with 11 bases between them. Germline CDR1 reads MDHEN; CDR2 reads SYDVKM. CDR3 size: 15 residues.

The gene calls are TRBV30 and TRBJ2-2; D gene ambiguous. The CDR3 has 14 amino acids. The germline V gene encodes CDR1 GTSNPN and CDR2 SVGIG (reference sequence). Deletions cut 1 base from V and 3 bases from J, with 9 bases between. In DNA form, the CDR3 reads TGTGCCTGGAGTGGAGTGACGGACACCGGGGAGCTGTTTTTT. Translated: CAWSGVTDTGELFF.

The rearrangement uses TRBV2 and TRBJ2-3, with 7 nucleotides matching TRBD2. The CDR3 spans 15 residues. V was clipped by 4 bases and J by 6 bases; unmatched bases: 10. The V gene's germline CDR1 is SNHLY and CDR2 FYNNEI. CDR3 loop: CASSVVAGVDDTQYF. In DNA form, the CDR3 reads TGTGCCAGCAGTGTCGTGGCGGGAGTTGATGATACGCAGTATTTT. The full variable domain, in which reference TRBV2 and TRBJ2-3 provide the parts outside the CDR3, is EPEVTQTPSHQVTQMGQEVILRCVPISNHLYFYWYRQILGQKVEFLVSFYNNEISEKSEIFDDQFSVERPDGSNFTLKIRSTKLEDSAMYFCASSVVAGVDDTQYFGPGTRLTVL.

With respect to this clone: This could be a read error, since a much larger clone is one nucleotide away. The gene calls are TRBV9 and TRBJ2-7; 12 bases are shared with TRBD2. V lost 4 bases and J lost 4; bases outside the gene matches: 3. The CDR3 is 14 amino acids. CDR1 is SGDLS and CDR2 is YYNGEE in the germline V gene. For the CDR3, the DNA is TGTGCCAGCAGCCCCGGGACTAGCGGGTACGAGCAGTACTTC. Amino acids: CASSPGTSGYEQYF.

This clone was seen a few times. This chain links TRBV29-1 with TRBJ2-4; the D gene is possibly TRBD2 (6 bases). This CDR3 comprises 13 residues. Trimming took 0 bases from V and 8 from J, leaving 11 bases between them. The V gene's germline CDR1 is SQVTM and CDR2 ANQGSEA. The CDR3 DNA follows: TGCAGCGTTGAAGAAAGCGGGCAAGACATTCAGTACTTC. This encodes CSVEESGQDIQYF.

The chain links TRBV29-1 to TRBJ2-7, with TRBD1 matching over 8 bases. The germline CDR1 and CDR2 sequences are SQVTM and ANQGSEA. The CDR3 runs to 11 residues. V dropped 6 bases and J dropped 5; count of bases not matched to a gene: 3. CDR3 loop: CSVADRDEQYF. DNA of the CDR3: TGCAGCGTCGCGGACAGGGACGAGCAGTACTTC.

This rearrangement joins TRBV7-9 to TRBJ2-3; TRBD1 matches 9 bases. Germline V gene lookup returns CDR1 SEHNR and CDR2 FQNEAQ (reference sequence). CDR3 size: 14 residues. V lost 4 bases and J lost 3; bases outside the gene matches: 2. DNA of the CDR3: TGTGCCAGCAGCTCGGACAGGGGAACAGATACGCAGTATTTT. Protein: CASSSDRGTDTQYF.

This rearrangement joins TRBV5-6 to TRBJ2-2; no definite D call. Germline CDR1 and CDR2: SGHDT and YYEEEE. Trimming pared 0 bases from V and 6 bases from J, leaving 15 bases between. There are 16 residues in the CDR3. The CDR3 nucleotides read TGTGCCAGCAGCTTGGCCGGCAGATCTCGGGCCGGGGAGCTGTTTTTT. It translates to CASSLAGRSRAGELFF.

V gene TRBV28 combines with J gene TRBJ2-7, with D unclear. The CDR3 has 13 residues. Between the trimmed V and J ends, which lost 3 bases and 4 bases, there was a span of 10 bases. Germline V gene sequence: CDR1 MDHEN, CDR2 SYDVKM. CDR3 residues: CASSFGRKYEQYF. Here the CDR3 DNA reads TGTGCCAGCAGTTTTGGCCGAAAATACGAGCAGTACTTC.

This sequence joins TRBV12-5 and TRBJ2-1; 7 nucleotides line up with TRBD2. The CDR3 runs 15 residues. J gave up 1 base and V 5 bases, and 5 bases lay outside the gene matches. CDR1 LGHNT and CDR2 FRNRAP come from the germline V gene. The chain's CDR3 is CASGREGLSYNEQFF. CDR3 sequence (DNA): TGTGCTAGTGGTAGGGAGGGCCTATCCTACAATGAGCAGTTCTTC. The variable domain in full, with the rest retrieved from reference TRBV12-5 and TRBJ2-1, is DARVTQTPRHKVTEMGQEVTMRCQPILGHNTVFWYRQTMMQGLELLAYFRNRAPLDDSGMPKDRFSAEMPDATLATLKIQPSEPRDSAVYFCASGREGLSYNEQFFGPGTRLTVL.